One and the same sample provided the 22 T cell receptor beta chains below, sequenced in a study of identical twins. TCRdb passed the 5' RACE reads through MiXCR, listing each CDR3 protein once. Of around 220,000 distinct CDR3 sequences in the sample, about an eighth were seen once. Sequencing input: memory (CD45RO+) T cells sorted from blood. These receptors all stem from a woman aged 18-35 years in good health.

This clonotype appeared many times. V and J are TRBV7-2 and TRBJ1-1; D call uncertain. Germline V gives CDR1 SGHTA, CDR2 FQGNSA. The length of the CDR3 is 13 residues. Trimming took off 6 bases at V and 1 base at J, with 9 bases between the two ends. The CDR3, as DNA: TGTGCCAGCAGGTTGCGACAGAACACTGAAGCTTTCTTT. Protein sequence: CASRLRQNTEAFF. Drawing the rest from reference TRBV7-2 and TRBJ1-1, the complete variable domain is GAGVSQSPSNKVTEKGKDVELRCDPISGHTALYWYRQSLGQGLEFLIYFQGNSAPDKSGLPSDRFSAERTGGSVSTLTIQRTQQEDSAVYLCASRLRQNTEAFFGQGTRLTVV.

This clonotype was detected a few times. The V and J genes are TRBV12-3 or TRBV12-4 and TRBJ2-1, with 7 positions matching TRBD1. CDR3 length: 14 amino acids. The J segment lost 4 bases and the V segment lost 8 bases, leaving 8 bases of the junction unmatched. This CDR3 reads CASLRDREYNEQFF. In DNA, the CDR3 is TGTGCCAGCCTCCGTGACAGGGAGTACAATGAGCAGTTCTTC.

CDR3 nucleotide sequence: TGCAGTGCTACTAAGGGGGATCGACAGAGCGTCTATGGCTACACCTTC. Protein sequence: CSATKGDRQSVYGYTF. The genes are TRBV20-1 and TRBJ1-2; perhaps TRBD1 as D (6 bases). Trimming took off 4 bases at V and 4 bases at J, with 22 bases between the two ends. The germline gives CDR1 DFQATT, CDR2 SNEGSKA (reference sequence). The CDR3 length is 16 residues.

The chain combines TRBV12-5 with TRBJ2-7; perhaps TRBD1 as D (5 bases). The germline V and J ends were trimmed by 7 bases and 4 bases, with 14 bases remaining between them. This CDR3 is 13 amino acids long. CDR1 is LGHNT and CDR2 is FRNRAP in the germline V gene. The CDR3 spells CASALKTVYEQYF. CDR3 nucleotides: TGTGCTAGTGCCTTGAAGACAGTTTACGAGCAGTACTTC.

The chain employs TRBV19 and TRBJ2-7, with 9 bases lining up with TRBD2. Germline CDR1 reads LNHDA; CDR2 reads SQIVND (reference sequence). V shed 4 bases, J shed 3 bases, and the junction held 7 bases outside the gene matches. The CDR3 is 15 amino acids. In DNA, the CDR3 is TGTGCCAGTAGTAACCCAGCTAGCGGGGTCTACGAGCAGTACTTC. Translation: CASSNPASGVYEQYF. Complete variable domain (other parts from reference TRBV19 and TRBJ2-7): DGGITQSPKYLFRKEGQNVTLSCEQNLNHDAMYWYRQDPGQGLRLIYYSQIVNDFQKGDIAEGYSVSREKKESFPLTVTSAQKNPTAFYLCASSNPASGVYEQYFGPGTRLTVT.

This clonotype was recorded a few times. The rearrangement links TRBV5-1 to TRBJ1-2, with no clear D. Looked up from germline, CDR1 is SGHRS and CDR2 is YFSETQ. This CDR3 comprises 15 residues. Trimming shortened V by 0 bases and J by 0 bases, and 9 bases separated the two germline ends. CDR3 sequence reads: CASSLESGPNYGYTF. CDR3 bases: TGCGCCAGCAGCTTGGAATCCGGGCCTAACTATGGCTACACCTTC.

This clonotype was seen ten or more times. V is TRBV12-5 and J is TRBJ1-5; D is ambiguous. Trimming cost V 1 base and J 5 bases, with 3 bases left between them. Per germline, CDR1 LGHNT and CDR2 FRNRAP. There are 12 residues in the CDR3. CDR3 DNA sequence: TGTGCTAGTGGTTTGGCCCATCAGCCCCAGCATTTT. Amino acids: CASGLAHQPQHF.

This clonotype was counted a few times. This chain joins TRBV5-1 and TRBJ2-7; 7 positions agree with TRBD2. V was clipped by 4 bases and J by 5 bases; unmatched bases: 6. CDR1 and CDR2 (germline): SGHRS, YFSETQ. There are 13 residues in the CDR3. CDR3 region: CASSPGGGDEQYF. The CDR3 DNA reads TGCGCCAGCAGCCCGGGGGGTGGAGACGAGCAGTACTTC.

This clonotype was counted many times. The gene calls are TRBV3-1 and TRBJ2-5, with D possibly being TRBD1 (6 bases). This CDR3 has 13 amino acids. The germline CDR1 and CDR2 sequences are LGHDT and YNNKEL (reference sequence). V dropped 8 bases and J dropped 5 bases, with 15 bases sitting between them. DNA for the CDR3: TGTGCCAGCGGCGGCTGGGGGCCGGAGACCCAGTACTTC. Protein: CASGGWGPETQYF.

The J gene is TRBJ2-7, the V gene TRBV7-2; D may be TRBD1 (6 bases). There are 15 residues in the CDR3. CDR1 and CDR2 (germline): SGHTA, FQGNSA. V was trimmed by 4 bases and J by 0 bases, leaving 13 bases between them. Written as DNA, the CDR3 is TGTGCCAGCAGCTCCCAGGGGTCCCCCTCCTACGAGCAGTACTTC. This encodes CASSSQGSPSYEQYF. The variable domain in full, completed from reference TRBV7-2 and TRBJ2-7, reads GAGVSQSPSNKVTEKGKDVELRCDPISGHTALYWYRQSLGQGLEFLIYFQGNSAPDKSGLPSDRFSAERTGGSVSTLTIQRTQQEDSAVYLCASSSQGSPSYEQYFGPGTRLTVT.

The rearrangement uses TRBV18 and TRBJ2-3; possible D gene TRBD1, 5 bases. The CDR3 consists of 15 residues. Deletions cut 8 bases from V and 0 bases from J, with 15 bases between. Per the germline V gene, CDR1 is KGHSH and CDR2 is LQKENI. As DNA, the CDR3 is TGTGCCAGCCGACAGCTAGGGGCTAGCACAGATACGCAGTATTTT. Translating gives CASRQLGASTDTQYF. The full variable domain, with the rest looked up from reference TRBV18 and TRBJ2-3, is NAGVMQNPRHLVRRRGQEARLRCSPMKGHSHVYWYRQLPEEGLKFMVYLQKENIIDESGMPKERFSAEFPKEGPSILRIQQVVRGDSAAYFCASRQLGASTDTQYFGPGTRLTVL.

This clonotype was observed once. The genes are TRBV11-2 and TRBJ2-1; a weak D match, TRBD2 (6 bases). Germline assignment: CDR1 SGHAT and CDR2 FQNNGV. The CDR3 covers 15 residues. V was shortened by 4 bases and J by 4 bases, with 14 bases between the two germline ends. The CDR3 loop reads CASSSSGTYYNEQFF. In DNA form, the CDR3 reads TGTGCCAGCAGCTCATCCGGGACTTATTACAATGAGCAGTTCTTC.

The chain is built from TRBV6-2 or TRBV6-3 and TRBJ1-1; 7 nucleotides match TRBD1. This CDR3 contains 16 residues. Trimming cost V 9 bases and J 1 base; bases outside gene matches: 14. Germline V lookup: CDR1 MNHEY, CDR2 SVGEGT. CDR3 region: CASYPRGGNKNTEAFF. In DNA, the CDR3 is TGTGCCAGTTACCCGAGAGGGGGCAATAAGAACACTGAAGCTTTCTTT.

The rearrangement links TRBV12-3 or TRBV12-4 to TRBJ1-1; D is undetermined. The CDR3 sequence is 13 residues long. V lost 6 bases and J lost 1, with 9 bases in between. The CDR3 sequence is CASRHSRNTEAFF. The CDR3 nucleotides read TGTGCCAGCAGGCACTCCAGGAACACTGAAGCTTTCTTT.

The rearrangement joins TRBV20-1 to TRBJ1-1; D is perhaps TRBD1 (6 bases). This CDR3 comprises 13 residues. Germline V gene lookup returns CDR1 DFQATT and CDR2 SNEGSKA (reference sequence). V lost 3 bases and J lost 5, with 13 bases in between. CDR3 loop: CSASPQGNTEAFF. CDR3 DNA: TGCAGTGCTAGTCCACAGGGCAATACTGAAGCTTTCTTT.

This clonotype was seen only a few times. This rearrangement joins TRBV4-2 to TRBJ2-7; 8 nucleotides agree with TRBD2. CDR1 is LGHNA, CDR2 YNFKEQ, per germline. The V segment lost 0 bases and the J segment 4 bases; nucleotides outside the gene matches: 14. There are 18 residues in the CDR3. The CDR3 sequence: CASSQDGSGGGLLYEQYF. As DNA, the CDR3 is TGTGCCAGCAGCCAAGATGGGTCGGGCGGGGGGCTCTTATACGAGCAGTACTTC.

There are a few counts of this clonotype. The V gene is TRBV27, the J gene TRBJ1-1; D call uncertain. The CDR3 spans 13 residues. Germline lookup yields CDR1 MNHEY and CDR2 SMNVEV (reference sequence). The V gene lost 1 base and the J gene lost 5 bases, with 8 bases spanning the gap. The CDR3 spells CASSLYRETEAFF. In DNA, the CDR3 is TGTGCCAGCAGTTTATACCGAGAGACTGAAGCTTTCTTT.

This clonotype was recorded a few times. The CDR3 spells CASSLDNTGARQYF. The CDR3 DNA reads as TGCGCCAGCAGCTTGGATAACACAGGGGCCCGCCAGTACTTC. The chain uses TRBV5-1 and TRBJ2-7; 7 positions agree with TRBD1. Germline V lookup: CDR1 SGHRS, CDR2 YFSETQ. CDR3 length equals 14 residues. J gave up 10 bases and V 0 bases, and 10 bases lay outside the gene matches.

This clonotype was seen at least ten times. V is TRBV3-1 and J is TRBJ1-1; TRBD1 aligns across 8 bases. V was pared by 4 bases and J by 3 bases, with 13 bases of the junction left unmatched. The CDR3 totals 17 residues. Germline V gene sequence: CDR1 LGHDT, CDR2 YNNKEL (reference sequence). The CDR3 protein is CASSPLRTGTLDTEAFF. CDR3 sequence (DNA): TGTGCCAGCAGCCCCCTTAGGACAGGGACTTTGGACACTGAAGCTTTCTTT.

This sequence joins TRBV6-6 and TRBJ1-1; 8 bases are a match to TRBD1. J gave up 11 bases and V 6 bases, and 11 bases lay outside the gene matches. This CDR3 has 13 amino acids. CDR1 MNHNY and CDR2 SVGAGI come from the germline V gene (reference sequence). The CDR3 reads CASSSNSGGAAFF. In DNA, the CDR3 is TGTGCCAGCAGCTCGAATTCAGGGGGCGCGGCTTTCTTT.

The chain links TRBV5-1 to TRBJ1-1, with 8 bases fitting TRBD1. CDR1 and CDR2 (germline): SGHRS, YFSETQ. V lost 1 base to trimming and J lost 7 bases; unmatched junction nucleotides: 9. There are 15 residues in the CDR3. The CDR3 bases are TGCGCCAGCAGCTTGACCGCAGGGGGCGCCGGTGAAGCTTTCTTT. Its protein product is CASSLTAGGAGEAFF.

This clonotype occurred many times. CDR3 region: CASSPRDRGAKNIQYF. The CDR3 DNA reads TGTGCCAGCAGTCCCCGGGACAGGGGTGCCAAAAACATTCAGTACTTC. V gene TRBV27 combines with J gene TRBJ2-4; 10 nucleotides agree with TRBD1. CDR3 length: 16 residues. V shed 5 bases and J 1 base; nucleotides not matched to a gene: 5. The germline V gene encodes CDR1 MNHEY and CDR2 SMNVEV (reference sequence).